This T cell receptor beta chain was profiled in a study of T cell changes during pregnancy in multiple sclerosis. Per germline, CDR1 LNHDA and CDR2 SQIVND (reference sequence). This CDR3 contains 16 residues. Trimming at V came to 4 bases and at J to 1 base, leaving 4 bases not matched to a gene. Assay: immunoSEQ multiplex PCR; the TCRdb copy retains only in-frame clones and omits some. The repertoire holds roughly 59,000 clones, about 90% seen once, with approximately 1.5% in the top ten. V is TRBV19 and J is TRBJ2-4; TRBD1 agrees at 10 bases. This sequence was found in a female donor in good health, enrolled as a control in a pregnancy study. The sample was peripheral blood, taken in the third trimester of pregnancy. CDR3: CASSRGQGKAKNIQYF. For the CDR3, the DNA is TGTGCCAGTAGTAGGGGACAGGGGAAGGCCAAAAACATTCAGTACTTC.